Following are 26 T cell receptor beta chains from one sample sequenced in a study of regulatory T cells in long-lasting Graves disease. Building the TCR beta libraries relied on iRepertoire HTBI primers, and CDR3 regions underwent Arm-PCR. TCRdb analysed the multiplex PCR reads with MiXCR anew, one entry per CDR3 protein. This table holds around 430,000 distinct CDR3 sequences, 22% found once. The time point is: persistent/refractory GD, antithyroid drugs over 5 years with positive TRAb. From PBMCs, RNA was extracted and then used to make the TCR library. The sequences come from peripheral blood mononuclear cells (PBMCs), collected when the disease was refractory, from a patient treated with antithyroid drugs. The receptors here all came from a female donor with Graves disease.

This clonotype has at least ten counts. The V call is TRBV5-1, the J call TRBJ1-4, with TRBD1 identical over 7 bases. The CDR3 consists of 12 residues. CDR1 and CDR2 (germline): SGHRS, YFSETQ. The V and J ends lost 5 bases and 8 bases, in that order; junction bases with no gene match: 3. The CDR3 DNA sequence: TGCGCCAGCAGACAGGGGCACGAAAAACTGTTTTTT. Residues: CASRQGHEKLFF.

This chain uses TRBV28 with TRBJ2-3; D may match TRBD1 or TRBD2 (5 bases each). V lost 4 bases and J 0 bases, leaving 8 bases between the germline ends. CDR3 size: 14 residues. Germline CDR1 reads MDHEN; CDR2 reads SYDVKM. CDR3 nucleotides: TGTGCCAGCAGTTCTGGGGGTAGCACAGATACGCAGTATTTT. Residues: CASSSGGSTDTQYF.

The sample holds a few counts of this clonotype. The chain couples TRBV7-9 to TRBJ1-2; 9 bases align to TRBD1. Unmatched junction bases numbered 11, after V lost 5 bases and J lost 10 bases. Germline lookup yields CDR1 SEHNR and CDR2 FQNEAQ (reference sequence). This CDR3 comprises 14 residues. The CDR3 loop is CASSLNPGQGLYTF. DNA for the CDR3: TGTGCCAGCAGCCTCAACCCGGGACAGGGCCTCTACACCTTC.

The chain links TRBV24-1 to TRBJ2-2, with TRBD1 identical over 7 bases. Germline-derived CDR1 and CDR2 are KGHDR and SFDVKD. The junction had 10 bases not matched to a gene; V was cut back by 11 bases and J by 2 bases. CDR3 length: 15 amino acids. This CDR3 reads CAIARDSDNTGELFF. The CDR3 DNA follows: TGTGCCATCGCTAGGGACAGTGATAACACCGGGGAGCTGTTTTTT.

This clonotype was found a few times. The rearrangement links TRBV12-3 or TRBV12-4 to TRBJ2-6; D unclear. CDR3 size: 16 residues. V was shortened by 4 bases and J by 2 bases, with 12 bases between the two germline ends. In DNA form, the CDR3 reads TGTGCCAGCAGTTCGGTAGGGTCGCCTGGGGCCAACGTCCTGACTTTC. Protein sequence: CASSSVGSPGANVLTF.

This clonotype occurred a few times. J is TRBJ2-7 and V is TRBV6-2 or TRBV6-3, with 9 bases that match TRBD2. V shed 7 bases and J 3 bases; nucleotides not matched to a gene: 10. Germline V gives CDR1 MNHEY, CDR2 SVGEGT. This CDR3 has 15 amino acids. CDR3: CASTLAGNLVYEQYF. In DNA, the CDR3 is TGTGCCAGCACCCTAGCGGGGAATTTGGTCTACGAGCAGTACTTC.

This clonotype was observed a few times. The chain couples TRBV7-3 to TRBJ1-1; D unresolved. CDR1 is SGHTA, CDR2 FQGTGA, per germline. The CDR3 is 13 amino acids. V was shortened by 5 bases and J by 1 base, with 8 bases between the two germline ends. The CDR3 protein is CASSQHGNTEAFF. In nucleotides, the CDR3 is TGTGCCAGCAGCCAACACGGGAACACTGAAGCTTTCTTT.

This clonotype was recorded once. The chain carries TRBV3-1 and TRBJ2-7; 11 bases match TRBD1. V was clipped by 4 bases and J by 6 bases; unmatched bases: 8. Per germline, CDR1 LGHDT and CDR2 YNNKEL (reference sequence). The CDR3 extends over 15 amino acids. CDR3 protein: CASSPRTGGQGEQYF. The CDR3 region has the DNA TGTGCCAGCAGCCCCCGGACAGGGGGCCAGGGCGAGCAGTACTTC.

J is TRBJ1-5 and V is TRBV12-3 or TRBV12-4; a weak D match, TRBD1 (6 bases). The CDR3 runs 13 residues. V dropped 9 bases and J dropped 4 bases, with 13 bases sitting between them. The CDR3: CARSWGANQPQHF. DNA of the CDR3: TGTGCCAGAAGCTGGGGGGCAAATCAGCCCCAGCATTTT.

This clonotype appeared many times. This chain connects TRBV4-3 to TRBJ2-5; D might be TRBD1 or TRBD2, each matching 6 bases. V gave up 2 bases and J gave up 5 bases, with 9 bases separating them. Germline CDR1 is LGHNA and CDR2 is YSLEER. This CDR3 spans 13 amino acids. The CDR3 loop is CASSQTGRETQYF. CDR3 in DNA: TGCGCCAGCAGCCAAACAGGGAGGGAGACCCAGTACTTC.

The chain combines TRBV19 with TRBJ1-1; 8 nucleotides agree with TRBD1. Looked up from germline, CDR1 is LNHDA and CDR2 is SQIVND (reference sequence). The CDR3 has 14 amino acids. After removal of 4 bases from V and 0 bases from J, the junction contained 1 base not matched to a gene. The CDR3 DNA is TGTGCCAGTAGTACGGGACAGGTGAACACTGAAGCTTTCTTT. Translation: CASSTGQVNTEAFF.

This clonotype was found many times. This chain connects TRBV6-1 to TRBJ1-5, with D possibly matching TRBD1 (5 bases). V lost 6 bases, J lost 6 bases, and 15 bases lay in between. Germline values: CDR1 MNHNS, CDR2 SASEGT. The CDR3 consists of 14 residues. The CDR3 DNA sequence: TGTGCCAGCAGCAAAGGGGCTGGGACTCAGCCCCAGCATTTT. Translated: CASSKGAGTQPQHF.

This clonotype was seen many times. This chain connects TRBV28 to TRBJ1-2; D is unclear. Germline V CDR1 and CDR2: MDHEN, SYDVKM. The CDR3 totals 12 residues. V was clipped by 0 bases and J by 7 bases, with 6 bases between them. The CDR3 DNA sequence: TGTGCCAGCAGTTTATGGGCAGCTGGCTACACCTTC. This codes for CASSLWAAGYTF.

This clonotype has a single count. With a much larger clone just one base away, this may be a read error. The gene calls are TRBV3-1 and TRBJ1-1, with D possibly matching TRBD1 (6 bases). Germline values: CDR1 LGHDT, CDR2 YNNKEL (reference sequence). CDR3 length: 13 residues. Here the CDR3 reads CASSPLRTEEVFF. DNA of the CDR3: TGTGCCAGCAGCCCACTGAGGACAGAGGAAGTTTTCTTT.

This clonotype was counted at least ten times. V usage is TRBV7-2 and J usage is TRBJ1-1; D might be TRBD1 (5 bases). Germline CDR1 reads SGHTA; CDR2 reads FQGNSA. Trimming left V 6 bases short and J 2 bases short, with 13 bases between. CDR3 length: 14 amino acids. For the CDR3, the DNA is TGTGCCAGCAGTCTGGGAGACAGAAACACTGAAGCTTTCTTT. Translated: CASSLGDRNTEAFF.

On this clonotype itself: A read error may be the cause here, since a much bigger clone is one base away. The CDR3 nucleotides read TGCAGTGCTAGAGAAGGCTGGCAGTTTGACTACGAGCAGTACTTC. Translation: CSAREGWQFDYEQYF. V is TRBV20-1 and J is TRBJ2-7; no reliable D call. The V end lost 0 bases, the J end lost 3 bases, and 15 bases lay between the germline ends. This CDR3 spans 15 amino acids. CDR1 is DFQATT and CDR2 is SNEGSKA in the germline V gene (reference sequence).

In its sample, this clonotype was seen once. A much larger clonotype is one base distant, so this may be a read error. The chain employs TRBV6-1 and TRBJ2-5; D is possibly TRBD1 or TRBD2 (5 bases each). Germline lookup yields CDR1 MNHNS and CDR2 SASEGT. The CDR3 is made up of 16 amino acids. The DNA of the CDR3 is TGTGCCAGCAGTCCGATCTTCCGGGACGAAAAAGAGACCCTGTACTTC. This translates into CASSPIFRDEKETLYF.

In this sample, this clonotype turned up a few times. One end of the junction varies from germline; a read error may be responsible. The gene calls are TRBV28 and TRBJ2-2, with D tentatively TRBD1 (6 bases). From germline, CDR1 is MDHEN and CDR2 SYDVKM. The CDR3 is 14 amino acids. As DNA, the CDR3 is TGTGCCAGCATCGCTACAGGGAACACCGGGGAGCTGTCTTTT. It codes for CASIATGNTGELSF.

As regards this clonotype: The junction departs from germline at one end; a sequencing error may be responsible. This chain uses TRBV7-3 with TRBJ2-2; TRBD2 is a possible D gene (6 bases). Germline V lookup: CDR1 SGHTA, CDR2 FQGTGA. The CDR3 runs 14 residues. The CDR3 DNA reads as TGTGCTAGCAGCCGGGACTTTTCAACCGGGGAGCTGTTTTTT. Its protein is CASSRDFSTGELFF.

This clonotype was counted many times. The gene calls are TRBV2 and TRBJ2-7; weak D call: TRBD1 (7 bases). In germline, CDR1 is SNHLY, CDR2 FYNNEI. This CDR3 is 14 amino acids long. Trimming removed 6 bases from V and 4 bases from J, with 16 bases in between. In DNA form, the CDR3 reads TGTGCCAGCAGATTGGAGGGGGCCCAGTACGAGCAGTACTTC. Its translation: CASRLEGAQYEQYF.

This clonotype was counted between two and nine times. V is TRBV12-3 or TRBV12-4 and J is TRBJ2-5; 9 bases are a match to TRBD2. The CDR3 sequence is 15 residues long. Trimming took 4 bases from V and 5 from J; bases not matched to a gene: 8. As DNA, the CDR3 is TGTGCCAGCAGTTCCCGGATAGCGGGAGTTGAGACCCAGTACTTC. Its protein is CASSSRIAGVETQYF.

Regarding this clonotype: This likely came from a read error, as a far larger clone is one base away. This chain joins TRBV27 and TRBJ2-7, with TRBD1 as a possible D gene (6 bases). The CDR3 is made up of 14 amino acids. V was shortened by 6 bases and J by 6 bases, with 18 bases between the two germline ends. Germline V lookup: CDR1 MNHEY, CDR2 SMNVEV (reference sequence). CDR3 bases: TGTGCCAGCAGAACACTACCAGGGGCGGGCGAGCAGTACTTC. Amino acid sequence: CASRTLPGAGEQYF.

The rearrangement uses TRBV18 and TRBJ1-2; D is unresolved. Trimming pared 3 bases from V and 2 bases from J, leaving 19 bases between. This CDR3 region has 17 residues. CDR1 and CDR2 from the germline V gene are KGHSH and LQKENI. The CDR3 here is CASSPATTLLSNYGYTF. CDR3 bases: TGTGCCAGCTCACCGGCTACGACCTTGTTGTCCAACTATGGCTACACCTTC.

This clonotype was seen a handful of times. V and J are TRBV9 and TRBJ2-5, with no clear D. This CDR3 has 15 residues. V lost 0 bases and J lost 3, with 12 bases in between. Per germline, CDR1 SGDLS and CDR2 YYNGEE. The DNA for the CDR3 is TGTGCCAGCAGCGTAGGTCTCTACATGGAAGAGACCCAGTACTTC. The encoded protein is CASSVGLYMEETQYF.

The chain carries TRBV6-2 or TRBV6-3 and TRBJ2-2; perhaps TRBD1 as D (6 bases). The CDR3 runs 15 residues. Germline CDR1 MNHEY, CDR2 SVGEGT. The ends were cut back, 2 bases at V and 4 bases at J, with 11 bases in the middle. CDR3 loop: CASSYPARGTGELFF. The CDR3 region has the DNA TGTGCCAGCAGTTACCCGGCCAGGGGCACCGGGGAGCTGTTTTTT.

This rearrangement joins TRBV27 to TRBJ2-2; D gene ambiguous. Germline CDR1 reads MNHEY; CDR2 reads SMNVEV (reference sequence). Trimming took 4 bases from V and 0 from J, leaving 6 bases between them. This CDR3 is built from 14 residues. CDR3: CASSSRSNTGELFF. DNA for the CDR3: TGTGCCAGCAGTTCACGTTCGAACACCGGGGAGCTGTTTTTT.